The 24 T cell receptor beta chains below come from one sample, sequenced in a study of cytomegalovirus exposure and HLA in healthy donors. It was with 60 Vbeta and 13 Jbeta primers that the PCR ran. The table came from immunoSEQ multiplex PCR; TCRdb's copy has only in-frame clones and leaves some out. The table shows 120,000 or so clones, with approximately 78% occurring only once. Material for sequencing was PBMCs. The source is a woman between 35 and 50 years old in good health and CMV-seronegative.

The CDR3 loop reads CSTLGGNQVETQYF. As DNA, the CDR3 is TGCAGCACCCTCGGGGGGAACCAAGTTGAGACCCAGTACTTC. The chain joins TRBV29-1 to TRBJ2-5, with TRBD2 matching over 7 bases. With V trimmed by 8 bases and J by 5 bases, 14 bases remained unmatched. Germline-derived CDR1 and CDR2 are SQVTM and ANQGSEA. This CDR3 spans 14 amino acids.

The V and J genes are TRBV4-3 and TRBJ2-3, with 10 positions matching TRBD2. Germline V lookup: CDR1 LGHNA, CDR2 YSLEER. The V gene end was trimmed by 4 bases and the J gene end by 1 base; junction bases not matched to a gene: 8. CDR3 length: 17 residues. CDR3 amino acids: CASSLSGLAKRTDTQYF. CDR3 bases: TGCGCCAGCAGCCTTTCGGGACTAGCGAAGCGCACAGATACGCAGTATTTT.

The chain is built from TRBV15 and TRBJ2-1, with 10 nucleotides matching TRBD2. The CDR3 consists of 15 residues. Germline V gene lookup returns CDR1 LNHNV and CDR2 YYDKDF (reference sequence). With 6 bases clipped from V and 3 bases from J, the junction kept 5 bases outside the gene matches. The CDR3 protein is CATRATSGRYNEQFF. DNA for the CDR3: TGTGCCACCAGGGCGACTAGCGGGCGCTACAATGAGCAGTTCTTC. The full variable domain, its missing parts supplied by reference TRBV15 and TRBJ2-1, is DAMVIQNPRYQVTQFGKPVTLSCSQTLNHNVMYWYQQKSSQAPKLLFHYYDKDFNNEADTPDNFQSRRPNTSFCFLDIRSPGLGDTAMYLCATRATSGRYNEQFFGPGTRLTVL.

The chain has TRBV19 and TRBJ1-2, with a weak D call TRBD1 (5 bases). Trimming shortened V by 4 bases and J by 2 bases, and 11 bases separated the two germline ends. CDR3 length: 14 residues. Germline assignment: CDR1 LNHDA and CDR2 SQIVND (reference sequence). In DNA, the CDR3 is TGTGCCAGTAGTAAAGGGGCATGGAACTATGGCTACACCTTC. Translated, it gives CASSKGAWNYGYTF.

The gene calls are TRBV11-3 and TRBJ1-2; 8 bases align to TRBD1. The V gene end was trimmed by 5 bases and the J gene end by 8 bases; junction bases not matched to a gene: 4. The CDR3 is 12 amino acids. Germline V gene sequence: CDR1 SGHNT, CDR2 YENEEA. CDR3 amino acids: CASSQQGGGYTF. The CDR3 region has the DNA TGTGCCAGCAGCCAACAGGGGGGGGGCTACACCTTC.

This chain connects TRBV6-1 to TRBJ2-3; 12 bases are shared with TRBD2. Germline loops: CDR1 MNHNS, CDR2 SASEGT. CDR3 size: 19 residues. V dropped 0 bases and J dropped 0; count of bases not matched to a gene: 7. DNA of the CDR3: TGTGCCAGCAGTGAAGCGCCCCTGACTAGCGGGAGCAGCACAGATACGCAGTATTTT. Translating it yields CASSEAPLTSGSSTDTQYF.

This clone was detected only once. This sequence joins TRBV6-1 and TRBJ2-1; TRBD2 matches at 10 bases. CDR3 length: 17 residues. The ends lost 3 bases at V and 8 bases at J; junction bases unmatched: 13. Germline V lookup: CDR1 MNHNS, CDR2 SASEGT. CDR3 bases: TGTGCCAGCAGTGAGGGATTTCTAGCGGGAGAAGGCCATGAGCAGTTCTTC. Its translation is CASSEGFLAGEGHEQFF.

This chain uses TRBV28 with TRBJ2-2; TRBD1 matches at 9 bases. Germline CDR1 MDHEN, CDR2 SYDVKM. The CDR3 length is 16 residues. Unmatched junction bases numbered 10, after V lost 5 bases and J lost 6 bases. DNA for the CDR3: TGTGCCAGCAGTCTACCTAGGGGACAGGGATCCGGGGAGCTGTTTTTT. Protein product: CASSLPRGQGSGELFF.

The rearrangement joins TRBV27 to TRBJ2-3, with D possibly matching TRBD1 (5 bases). This CDR3 spans 14 amino acids. V was pared by 3 bases and J by 3 bases, with 10 bases between. Germline V gene sequence: CDR1 MNHEY, CDR2 SMNVEV (reference sequence). The CDR3 DNA reads as TGTGCCAGCAGTTTCTCGACAGCTACAGATACGCAGTATTTT. This gives the protein CASSFSTATDTQYF.

Note on this clone: An end of the junction differs from the germline gene, which may be a read error. Written as DNA, the CDR3 is TGTGCCAGCTCACCACCGGGACATCTAGCCAAAAACAGTCAGTACTTC. Protein sequence: CASSPPGHLAKNSQYF. The chain uses TRBV18 and TRBJ2-4, with a possible D match to TRBD1 (6 bases). This CDR3 has 16 residues. Germline-derived CDR1 and CDR2 are KGHSH and LQKENI. Combining the CDR3 with reference TRBV18 and TRBJ2-4 gives the whole variable domain NAGVMQNPRHLVRRRGQEARLRCSPMKGHSHVYWYRQLPEEGLKFMVYLQKENIIDESGMPKERFSAEFPKEGPSILRIQQVVRGDSAAYFCASSPPGHLAKNSQYFGAGTRLSVL.

This clone was seen a single time. The CDR3 nucleotides read TGTGCCAGCAGCAAAAGTAAGAGACAGGTTAGCAATCAGCCCCAGCATTTT. This sequence encodes CASSKSKRQVSNQPQHF. The chain combines TRBV21-1 with TRBJ1-5; the table's TRBD1 call for D was not verified on the DNA. TRBV21-1 is termed a pseudogene. The CDR3 loop spans 17 amino acids.

The V and J genes are TRBV19 and TRBJ2-3, with 12 bases aligning to TRBD1. The CDR3 loop spans 16 amino acids. In germline, CDR1 is LNHDA, CDR2 SQIVND (reference sequence). The V segment lost 3 bases and the J segment 5 bases; nucleotides outside the gene matches: 6. Here the CDR3 DNA reads TGTGCCAGTAGTATGGTGGGACAGGGGGCTGAAGATACGCAGTATTTT. It encodes CASSMVGQGAEDTQYF.

The J gene is TRBJ2-2, the V gene TRBV18; possibly TRBD1 for D (6 bases). The germline V gene has CDR1 KGHSH and CDR2 LQKENI. V lost 5 bases and J lost 0, with 10 bases in between. The CDR3 runs to 15 residues. In DNA, the CDR3 is TGTGCCAGCTCATTACAGGGTGCGAACACCGGGGAGCTGTTTTTT. Protein sequence: CASSLQGANTGELFF.

The gene calls are TRBV28 and TRBJ1-3, with 8 bases lining up with TRBD1. Trimming took 2 bases from V and 4 from J; bases not matched to a gene: 7. Per germline, CDR1 MDHEN and CDR2 SYDVKM. The CDR3 consists of 16 residues. CDR3 protein: CASSLQGARLGNTIYF. CDR3 bases: TGTGCCAGCAGTTTACAGGGGGCCCGGTTGGGAAACACCATATATTTT. The full variable domain, with the rest looked up from reference TRBV28 and TRBJ1-3, is DVKVTQSSRYLVKRTGEKVFLECVQDMDHENMFWYRQDPGLGLRLIYFSYDVKMKEKGDIPEGYSVSREKKERFSLILESASTNQTSMYLCASSLQGARLGNTIYFGEGSWLTVV.

The rearrangement links TRBV14 to TRBJ2-4; TRBD1 matches at 8 bases. Looked up from germline, CDR1 is SGHDN and CDR2 is FVKESK. This CDR3 has 17 residues. V lost 4 bases to trimming and J lost 0 bases; unmatched junction nucleotides: 8. The CDR3: CASSPRRQGAAKNIQYF. The DNA of the CDR3 is TGTGCCAGCAGCCCGCGTCGGCAGGGGGCAGCCAAAAACATTCAGTACTTC.

The chain uses TRBV7-9 and TRBJ2-4, with TRBD1 matching over 8 bases. The CDR3 runs 13 residues. Germline assignment: CDR1 SEHNR and CDR2 FQNEAQ (reference sequence). V was clipped by 5 bases and J by 7 bases; unmatched bases: 4. The DNA for the CDR3 is TGTGCCAGCAGCCCCCGACAGGGGAACATTCAGTACTTC. Residues: CASSPRQGNIQYF.

The CDR3: CSAVGGRPNEKLFF. Written as DNA, the CDR3 is TGCAGCGCAGTAGGGGGCAGGCCTAATGAAAAACTGTTTTTT. The rearrangement uses TRBV29-1 and TRBJ1-4, with 7 bases lining up with TRBD1. This CDR3 has 14 amino acids. Germline lookup yields CDR1 SQVTM and CDR2 ANQGSEA. V lost 7 bases to trimming and J lost 3 bases; unmatched junction nucleotides: 8.

This chain joins TRBV15 and TRBJ1-5, with D tentatively TRBD1 (5 bases). Germline V CDR1 and CDR2: LNHNV, YYDKDF (reference sequence). Trimming shortened V by 3 bases and J by 0 bases, and 12 bases separated the two germline ends. The CDR3 length is 16 residues. The CDR3, as DNA: TGTGCCACCAGCAGGGCCTGGGGGGATAGCAATCAGCCCCAGCATTTT. Residues: CATSRAWGDSNQPQHF.

This chain connects TRBV28 to TRBJ1-1; D is perhaps TRBD1 (6 bases). Deletions cut 4 bases from V and 6 bases from J, with 12 bases between. Looked up from germline, CDR1 is MDHEN and CDR2 is SYDVKM. The CDR3 covers 13 residues. CDR3 loop: CASSSGTTSEAFF. DNA of the CDR3: TGTGCCAGCAGTTCCGGGACAACTTCTGAAGCTTTCTTT.

The gene calls are TRBV7-9 and TRBJ1-1, with 8 bases identical to TRBD1. CDR3 length: 13 amino acids. Trimming removed 5 bases from V and 8 bases from J; junction bases left unmatched: 7. CDR1 is SEHNR, CDR2 FQNEAQ, per germline (reference sequence). In DNA, the CDR3 is TGTGCCAGCAGCGGTACAGGGGGTGTAGAAGCTTTCTTT. It encodes CASSGTGGVEAFF.

The V gene is TRBV7-2, the J gene TRBJ1-1; the match to TRBD1 covers 9 bases. Germline V CDR1 and CDR2: SGHTA, FQGNSA. The ends lost 7 bases at V and 0 bases at J; junction bases unmatched: 6. This CDR3 has 15 residues. The CDR3 bases are TGTGCCAGCAAACCGGGGACAGGGCTGAACACTGAAGCTTTCTTT. This codes for CASKPGTGLNTEAFF. Full variable domain (missing parts from reference TRBV7-2 and TRBJ1-1): GAGVSQSPSNKVTEKGKDVELRCDPISGHTALYWYRQSLGQGLEFLIYFQGNSAPDKSGLPSDRFSAERTGGSVSTLTIQRTQQEDSAVYLCASKPGTGLNTEAFFGQGTRLTVV.

This chain connects TRBV4-3 to TRBJ2-1; a possible D gene is TRBD1 (5 bases). CDR1 and CDR2 (germline): LGHNA, YSLEER. The CDR3 totals 16 residues. V was shortened by 0 bases and J by 2 bases, with 11 bases between the two germline ends. The chain's CDR3 is CASSQDFGHTYNEQFF. The DNA for the CDR3 is TGCGCCAGCAGCCAAGATTTCGGACATACCTACAATGAGCAGTTCTTC.

This clone was seen only once. This chain connects TRBV5-1 to TRBJ2-1, with D possibly TRBD2 on 6 matching bases. V was cut by 5 bases and J by 1 base, with 13 bases left in between. The CDR3 is 15 amino acids. CDR1 and CDR2 from the germline V gene are SGHRS and YFSETQ. The DNA for the CDR3 is TGCGCCAGCAGAGGACCGAGCGGGTCCTACAATGAGCAGTTCTTC. Translating it yields CASRGPSGSYNEQFF.

This clone was seen only once. This rearrangement joins TRBV7-2 to TRBJ1-2; 7 positions agree with TRBD1. This CDR3 region has 15 residues. From germline, CDR1 is SGHTA and CDR2 FQGNSA. After removal of 3 bases from V and 3 bases from J, the junction contained 7 bases not matched to a gene. The CDR3 region has the DNA TGTGCCAGCAGCTTGGGTCACAGGGGAGACTATGGCTACACCTTC. This translates into CASSLGHRGDYGYTF.